This TCR beta chain was sequenced in a study of blood T cells in healthy people across ages. Notes on the study in general: Whereas aged donors had fewer naive CD4+ cells, long-lived donors had more of them and higher diversity. Getting older went along with TCR beta diversity per million T cells dropping roughly linearly.

Every participating donor contributed about 10 milliliters of peripheral blood through a draw. Concerning this clonotype: Its specificity is not known.

The second PCR ran about 6 to 12 cycles with a sample-barcoded 5' primer and J-beta primers. From the 5' RACE reads, TCRdb called clonotypes with MiXCR, one entry per CDR3 protein. The data contain 780,000 or so distinct CDR3 sequences, around three fifths of them singletons. Looked up from germline, CDR1 is MDHEN and CDR2 is SYDVKM. The CDR3 is 15 amino acids. The source of this sequence is a man aged 35 to 55 in good health. The chain is built from TRBV28 and TRBJ2-4; 9 bases agree with TRBD2. The J call may be incorrect, as the DNA end agrees better with TRBJ2-5. The sequenced material came from blood. The CDR3 nucleotides read TGTGCCAGCAGCATAGCGGGAGCGGGGCAAGAGACCCAGTACTTC. Its protein is CASSIAGAGQETQYF.